This is a list of T cell receptor beta chains from one sample in a study of T-cell reconstitution after alpha-beta-depleted transplantation in children. Via MiXCR, TCRdb re-called the PCR reads, giving one row per CDR3 protein. The repertoire holds about 610,000 distinct CDR3 sequences, with roughly a tenth as singletons. Sample: PBMCs from the stem cell graft donor, taken from the stem cell graft. The receptors originated from a human donor who donated a stem cell graft to a child with acute myeloid leukemia. Each CDR3 is given with its conserved first and last residue. D genes are given only for firm matches. Clone size appears in some rows only: once, few, many, or a class for an expanded clone.

j_call,clone_size,v_call,d_call,cdr3_nt,cdr3_aa
TRBJ2-6,few,TRBV10-3,TRBD1,TGTGCCATCAGTGAGTCTCTAGGACAGGGGCGCTCTGGGGCCAACGTCCTGACTTTC,CAISESLGQGRSGANVLTF
TRBJ2-7,many,TRBV6-5,TRBD2,TGTGCCAGCAGTTACGCCTTGACGGGAGGGGTTTACGAGCAGTACTTC,CASSYALTGGVYEQYF
TRBJ2-7,NA,TRBV2,NA,TGTGCCAGCAGGGGGGAATTGGGTCCCTACGAGCAGTACTTC,CASRGELGPYEQYF
TRBJ2-3,NA,TRBV20-1,NA,TGCAGTGCCCCAACCCCGGCGGATCTCACAGATACGCAGTATTTT,CSAPTPADLTDTQYF
TRBJ2-2,NA,TRBV20-1,TRBD2,TGCAGTGCTAATCCGACTAGCGGGTTCACCGGGGAGCTGTTTTTT,CSANPTSGFTGELFF
TRBJ2-3,few,TRBV3-1,TRBD1,TGTGCCAGCAGCCATCGGACAGGGAACACAGATACGCAGTATTTT,CASSHRTGNTDTQYF
TRBJ2-1,NA,TRBV7-6,TRBD1,TGTGCCAGCAGCCGGGACAGGGGGCCTGAGCAGTTCTTC,CASSRDRGPEQFF
TRBJ2-5,many,TRBV11-2,NA,TGTGCCAGCAGCTTAGATTCCCGGGATAAGACGGAGACCCAGTACTTC,CASSLDSRDKTETQYF
TRBJ2-5,many,TRBV5-1,TRBD2,TGCGCCAGCAGCTTGGCCACTAGCGGGAGAGGGGGAGAGACCCAGTACTTC,CASSLATSGRGGETQYF
TRBJ1-1,NA,TRBV18,NA,TGTGCCAGCTCACTCCCGACCGGCCGGGACACTGAAGCTTTCTTT,CASSLPTGRDTEAFF
TRBJ1-1,NA,TRBV20-1,NA,TGCAGTGCGTCCAGGGTGGGCACTGAAGCTTTCTTT,CSASRVGTEAFF
TRBJ1-3,few,TRBV12-3/TRBV12-4,NA,TGTGCCAGCAGACTGGGCAACTCTGGAAACACCATATATTTT,CASRLGNSGNTIYF
TRBJ1-1,NA,TRBV5-1,NA,TGCGCCAGCGGACAACAAGGATCCACTGAAGCTTTCTTT,CASGQQGSTEAFF
TRBJ2-5,many,TRBV3-1,NA,TGTGCCAGCAGCCAAGTATTGGTGTCAACTCGTGAGACCCAGTACTTC,CASSQVLVSTRETQYF
TRBJ2-5,many,TRBV20-1,NA,TGCAGTGCTAGAGATCGGGAGGAGACCCAGTACTTC,CSARDREETQYF
TRBJ2-7,few,TRBV5-5,NA,TGTGCCAGCAGCTTAAGAGGGCCGCTGAGGGAGCAGTACTTC,CASSLRGPLREQYF
TRBJ2-1,many,TRBV5-1,TRBD2,TGCGCCAGCAGCCGCCAAACCGGGACTAGCGGGCACAATGAGCAGTTCTTC,CASSRQTGTSGHNEQFF
TRBJ2-7,few,TRBV27,TRBD1,TGTGCCAGCAGTTTCTCCGGGACAGGGCAGACTTACGAGCAGTACTTC,CASSFSGTGQTYEQYF
TRBJ2-1,NA,TRBV20-1,NA,TGCAGTGCTAGGAATGTGGGCGGGATACCCAATGAGCAGTTCTTC,CSARNVGGIPNEQFF
TRBJ1-3,NA,TRBV28,NA,TGTGCCAGCGGCGTTGGGGGAAAAACTGGAAACACCATATATTTT,CASGVGGKTGNTIYF
TRBJ1-1,NA,TRBV29-1,NA,TGCAGCGTGTCCACAATGAACACTGAAGCTTTCTTT,CSVSTMNTEAFF
TRBJ2-2,few,TRBV6-2/TRBV6-3,NA,TGTGCCAGCAGTCGACCCTACGGGGAGCTGTTTTTT,CASSRPYGELFF
TRBJ2-3,few,TRBV5-6,TRBD2,TGTGCCAGCAGCTTGGTTAGCGGGAGAAGAGATACGCAGTATTTT,CASSLVSGRRDTQYF
TRBJ1-1,NA,TRBV6-1,NA,TGTGCCTCGGGGTGGAACAGTTTTCCCACTGAAGCTTTCTTT,CASGWNSFPTEAFF
TRBJ2-6,NA,TRBV15,TRBD2,TGTGCCACCAGCAGAGATGGAGCGGGGGTTGGCTCTGGGGCCAACGTCCTGACTTTC,CATSRDGAGVGSGANVLTF
TRBJ2-7,few,TRBV12-3/TRBV12-4,TRBD2,TGTGCCAGCAGTTTGACTAGCGGGAGGGCCCTGGAGCAGTACTTC,CASSLTSGRALEQYF
TRBJ2-2,NA,TRBV24-1,NA,TGTGCCACCAGTGACCCGGACAGTATGAACACCGGGGAGCTGTTTTTT,CATSDPDSMNTGELFF
TRBJ2-7,NA,TRBV6-2/TRBV6-3,NA,TGTGCCAGCACCCTAGGGGTGGACTACGAGCAGTACTTC,CASTLGVDYEQYF
TRBJ1-1,NA,TRBV20-1,NA,TGCAGTGCTCAGGACAGGAACACTGAAGCTTTCTTT,CSAQDRNTEAFF
TRBJ2-5,many,TRBV12-3/TRBV12-4,NA,TGTGCCAGCGGGCCTAGGGAGACCCAGTACTTC,CASGPRETQYF
TRBJ1-3,many,TRBV29-1,NA,TGCAGCGCCTTTGGGACCGACTCTGGAAACACCATATATTTT,CSAFGTDSGNTIYF
TRBJ1-1,few,TRBV29-1,NA,TGCAGCGCCCACTCGGACGTACCCTACACTGAAGCTTTCTTT,CSAHSDVPYTEAFF
TRBJ2-3,once,TRBV5-6,NA,TGTGCCGGCAGCTGGTCAGATACGCAGTATTTT,CAGSWSDTQYF
TRBJ2-5,few,TRBV20-1,TRBD2,TGCAGTGCTAGCCGACTAGCGGGAGTAAGAGAGACCCAGTACTTC,CSASRLAGVRETQYF
TRBJ2-2,NA,TRBV29-1,TRBD1,TGCAGCGTAGAGACAGGGGTGAACACCGGGGAGCTGTTTTTT,CSVETGVNTGELFF
TRBJ2-1,many,TRBV5-1,TRBD2,TGCGCCAGCAGCTTGACCAATAGCGGGAGCAGGCATGAGCAGTTCTTC,CASSLTNSGSRHEQFF
TRBJ2-6,few,TRBV20-1,TRBD1,TGCAGTTCAATCGCGGGACAGGGAGCTCCCTCTGGGGCCAACGTCCTGACTTTC,CSSIAGQGAPSGANVLTF
TRBJ2-3,many,TRBV29-1,NA,TGCAGCGTTGGTCTAGCAGGAGATACGCAGTATTTT,CSVGLAGDTQYF
TRBJ2-3,many,TRBV29-1,TRBD2,TGCAGCGTTGATTTAGCGGGACTCACAGATACGCAGTATTTT,CSVDLAGLTDTQYF
TRBJ1-4,NA,TRBV18,NA,TGTGCCAGCTCACCACCGAGTTTCAATGAAAAACTGTTTTTT,CASSPPSFNEKLFF
TRBJ1-5,NA,TRBV6-2/TRBV6-3,NA,TGTGCCAGCAGACTCGGGGAGCCAAATCAGCCCCAGCATTTT,CASRLGEPNQPQHF
TRBJ2-1,few,TRBV15,NA,TGTGCCACCAGCAGGGCCCTAGTAGGCGGTGGATATAACTCCTACAATGAGCAGTTCTTC,CATSRALVGGGYNSYNEQFF
TRBJ1-2,few,TRBV7-9,TRBD1,TGTGCCAGCAGCTTGGCAGACAGGGCGTATGGCTACACCTTC,CASSLADRAYGYTF
TRBJ2-1,many,TRBV5-1,NA,TGCGCCAGCAGCTTGGAATGGGCCTACAATGAGCAGTTCTTC,CASSLEWAYNEQFF
TRBJ2-1,many,TRBV12-3/TRBV12-4,NA,TGTGCCAGCAGTTTGTCCGAGGCGGGTGAGCAGTTCTTC,CASSLSEAGEQFF
TRBJ2-1,many,TRBV24-1,TRBD1,TGTGCCACCAGTGATTTAGGACAGGGAGGTCCAGGCGGGCAGTTCTTC,CATSDLGQGGPGGQFF
TRBJ2-3,few,TRBV3-1,NA,TGTGCCAGCAGCCAAGTGAGGGGCTGGAGCACAGATACGCAGTATTTT,CASSQVRGWSTDTQYF
TRBJ1-2,few,TRBV29-1,NA,TGCAGCGTACAAGCCAGCTATGGCTACACCTTC,CSVQASYGYTF
TRBJ2-7,NA,TRBV7-2,NA,TGTGCCAGCAGCCCACAGGGTGTTTTAGTCTACGAGCAGTACTTC,CASSPQGVLVYEQYF
TRBJ1-6,many,TRBV28,TRBD1,TGTGCCAGCAGTAGACAGGGGGCATCCAATAATTCACCCCTCCACTTT,CASSRQGASNNSPLHF
TRBJ2-3,NA,TRBV5-6,NA,TGTGCCAGCAGCGCTGGAGGAGTCACAGATACGCAGTATTTT,CASSAGGVTDTQYF